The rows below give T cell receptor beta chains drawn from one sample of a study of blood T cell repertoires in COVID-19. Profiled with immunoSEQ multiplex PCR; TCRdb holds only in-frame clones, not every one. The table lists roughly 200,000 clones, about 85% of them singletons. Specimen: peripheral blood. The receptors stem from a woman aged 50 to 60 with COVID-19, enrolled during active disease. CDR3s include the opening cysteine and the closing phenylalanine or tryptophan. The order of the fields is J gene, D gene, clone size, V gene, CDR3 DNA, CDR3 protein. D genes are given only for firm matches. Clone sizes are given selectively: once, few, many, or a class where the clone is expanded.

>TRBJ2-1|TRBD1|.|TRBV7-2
TGTGCCAGCAGCTGGACAGGGGACTCCTACAATGAGCAGTTCTTC
CASSWTGDSYNEQFF
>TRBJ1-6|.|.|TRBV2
TGTGCCAGCATCAGGGAGGGGATGTTGAATTCACCCCTCCACTTT
CASIREGMLNSPLHF
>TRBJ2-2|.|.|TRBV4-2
TGTGCCAGCAGCCAAGACGGATGGGGGGCCGGGGAGCTGTTTTTT
CASSQDGWGAGELFF
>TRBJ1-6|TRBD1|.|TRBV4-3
TGCGCCAGCAGCCAAGAGGACAGGGGGGCGACTCAAAAGGTCTATAATTCACCCCTCCACTTT
CASSQEDRGATQKVYNSPLHF
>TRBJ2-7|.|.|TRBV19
TGTGCCAGTAGTATCGGAGGGAGCCCCTACGAGCAGTACTTC
CASSIGGSPYEQYF
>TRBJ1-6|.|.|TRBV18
TGTGCCAGCTCACCAGGTAGTAGCTCCTATAATTCACCCCTCCACTTT
CASSPGSSSYNSPLHF
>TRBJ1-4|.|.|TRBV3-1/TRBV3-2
TGTGCCAGCACGGCCCCAGGGGAAAAACTGTTTTTT
CASTAPGEKLFF
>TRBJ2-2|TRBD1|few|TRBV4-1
TGCGCCAGCAGCCCTCAGGGGGACACCGGGGAGCTGTTTTTT
CASSPQGDTGELFF
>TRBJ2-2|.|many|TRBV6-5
TGTGCCAGCAATAAAATCCTCAACACCGGGGAGCTGTTTTTT
CASNKILNTGELFF
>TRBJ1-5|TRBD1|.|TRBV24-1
TGTGCCACCAGTGACCCGGGACAGGGGAGGCAGCCCCAGCATTTT
CATSDPGQGRQPQHF
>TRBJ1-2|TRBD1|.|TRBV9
TGTGCCAGCAGCGTAGGGGACAGAGGAGCGGGCTACACCTTC
CASSVGDRGAGYTF
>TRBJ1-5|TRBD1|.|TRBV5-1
TGCGCCAGCAGCCCTGGGACAGGCTCAAATCAGCCCCAGCATTTT
CASSPGTGSNQPQHF
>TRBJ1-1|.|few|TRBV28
TGTGCCAGCAGTTTTACACCCGCTTTGAACACTGAAGCTTTCTTT
CASSFTPALNTEAFF
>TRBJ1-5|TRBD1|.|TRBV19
TGTGCCAGTAGCAACCGGGACAGGATGTATCAGCCCCAGCATTTT
CASSNRDRMYQPQHF
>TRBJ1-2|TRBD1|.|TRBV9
TGTGCCAGCAGCGTAGCTTCAGGACAGGAAAACTATGGCTACACCTTC
CASSVASGQENYGYTF
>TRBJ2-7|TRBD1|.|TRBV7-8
TGTGCCAGCAGCTCACCGGGACAGGGGTCCTTCACCTACGAGCAGTACTTC
CASSSPGQGSFTYEQYF
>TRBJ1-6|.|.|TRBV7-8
TGTGCCAGCAGCTTAGCGACAGAGAATTCACCCCTCCACTTT
CASSLATENSPLHF
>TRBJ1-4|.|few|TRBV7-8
TGTGCCAGCAGCTTAGCGACAGACTTGGGGGAAAAACTGTTTTTT
CASSLATDLGEKLFF
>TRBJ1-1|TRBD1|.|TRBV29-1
TGCAGCGTATCTCCGGGACAGACCACTGAAGCTTTCTTT
CSVSPGQTTEAFF
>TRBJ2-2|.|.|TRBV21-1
TGTGCCAGCAGCAAACCGGGGCGGGGACTAGCGGCTTCGAACACCGGGGAGCTGTTTTTT
CASSKPGRGLAASNTGELFF
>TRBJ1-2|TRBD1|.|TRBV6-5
TGTGCCAGCTGGGACAGGAGCTATGGCTACACCTTC
CASWDRSYGYTF
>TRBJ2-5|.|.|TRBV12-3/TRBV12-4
TGTGCCAGCACCTCGGGATCTCAAGAGACCCAGTACTTC
CASTSGSQETQYF
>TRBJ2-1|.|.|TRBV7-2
TGTGCCACCCTGAAGAAACTAGGCTGGGCATACAATGAGCAGTTCTTC
CATLKKLGWAYNEQFF
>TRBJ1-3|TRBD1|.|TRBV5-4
TGTGCCAGCAGCTTGGCCGGGGCAGGGGGCTTCTCTGGAAACACCATATATTTT
CASSLAGAGGFSGNTIYF
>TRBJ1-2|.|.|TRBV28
TGTGCCAGCAGTCCAACCAACGGGCAGGGGTATGGCTACACCTTC
CASSPTNGQGYGYTF
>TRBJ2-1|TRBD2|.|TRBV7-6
TGTGCCAGCAGCAAGGAGCCTAGCGGCAATGAGCAGTTCTTC
CASSKEPSGNEQFF
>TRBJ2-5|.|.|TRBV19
TGTGCCAGTATGGGGGTAGCGGCGGCCCAAGAGACCCAGTACTTC
CASMGVAAAQETQYF
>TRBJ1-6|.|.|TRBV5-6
TGTGCCAGCAGCTTGACAGGGAATTCACCCCTCCACTTT
CASSLTGNSPLHF
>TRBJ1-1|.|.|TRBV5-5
TGTGCCAGCAGTTACGGATCCCAGGGGAGTTGGAGCACTGAAGCTTTCTTT
CASSYGSQGSWSTEAFF
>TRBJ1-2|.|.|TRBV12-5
TGTGCTAGTGGCTCGTTCGGACACCTCGTAGGCTACACCTTC
CASGSFGHLVGYTF
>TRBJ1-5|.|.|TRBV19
TGTGCCAGTAGTATAGCATCTGGAGCAGGGATGCAGCCCCAGCATTTT
CASSIASGAGMQPQHF
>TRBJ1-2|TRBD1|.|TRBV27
TGTGCCAGCGGATACAGGGGGCAAGTTTATGGCTACACCTTC
CASGYRGQVYGYTF
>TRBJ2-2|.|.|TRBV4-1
TGCGCCAGCAGCCAATATCCCTTACTCGGGGAGCTGTTTTTT
CASSQYPLLGELFF
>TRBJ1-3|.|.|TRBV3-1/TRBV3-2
TGTGCCAGCAGCCGGGGTCCCGGCAGTCGAGGGGGAAACACCATATATTTT
CASSRGPGSRGGNTIYF
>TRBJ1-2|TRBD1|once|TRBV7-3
TGTGCCAGCGGTCCCGGGACAGGAACCTATGGCTACACCTTC
CASGPGTGTYGYTF
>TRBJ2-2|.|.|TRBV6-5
TGTGCCAGCAGTTACCTAGGGTTCGGGGGACCCGGGGAGCTGTTTTTT
CASSYLGFGGPGELFF
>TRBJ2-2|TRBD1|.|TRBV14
TGTGCCAGCAGCCACCTGACAGGGAGGAACACCGGGGAGCTGTTTTTT
CASSHLTGRNTGELFF
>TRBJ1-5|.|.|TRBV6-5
TGTGCCAGCAGGGTTTACAGGGACCCTCAGCCCCAGCATTTT
CASRVYRDPQPQHF
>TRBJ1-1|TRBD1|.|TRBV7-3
TGTGCCAGCAGCCCAGGACAGGGGTCGGGCACTGAAGCTTTCTTT
CASSPGQGSGTEAFF
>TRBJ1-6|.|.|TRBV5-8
TGTGCCAGCAGCTTCCGGGGTCTGAATTCACCCCTCCACTTT
CASSFRGLNSPLHF
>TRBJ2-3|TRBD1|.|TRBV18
TGTGCCAGCTCACAACAGGGGGTTGCAGATACGCAGTATTTT
CASSQQGVADTQYF
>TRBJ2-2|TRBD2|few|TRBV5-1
TGCGCCAGCAGCTTGACTGGTAGCGGGGGGTTGAACACCGGGGAGCTGTTTTTT
CASSLTGSGGLNTGELFF
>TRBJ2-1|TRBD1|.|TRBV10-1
TGCGCCAGCAGTGTTCGACAGGGCCTCTACAATGAGCAGTTCTTC
CASSVRQGLYNEQFF
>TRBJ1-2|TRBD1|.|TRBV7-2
TGTGCCAGCAGCTTAAATCCCGGACAGGGGAACTATGGCTACACCTTC
CASSLNPGQGNYGYTF
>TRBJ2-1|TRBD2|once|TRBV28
TGTGCCAGCAGCCCCCGGGCGGGGGTTACCTACAATGAGCAGTTCTTC
CASSPRAGVTYNEQFF
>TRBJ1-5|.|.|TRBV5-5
TGTGCCAGCAGCTTTGTTCAGGGCAGCAATCAGCCCCAGCATTTT
CASSFVQGSNQPQHF
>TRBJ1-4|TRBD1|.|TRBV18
TGTGCCAGCTCCCTCGACAGGGTGGCAACTAATGAAAAACTGTTTTTT
CASSLDRVATNEKLFF
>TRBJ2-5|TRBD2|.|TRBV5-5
TGTGCCAGCAGCTCAAGCGGGGGGGCGGAGACCCAGTACTTC
CASSSSGGAETQYF
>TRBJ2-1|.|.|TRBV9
TGTGCCAGCAGCGTGGGGGGAGTGGGGAATGAGCAGTTCTTC
CASSVGGVGNEQFF
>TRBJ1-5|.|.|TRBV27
TGTGCCAGCAGTTTCGGGGGTAGGGGCAATCAGCCCCAGCATTTT
CASSFGGRGNQPQHF
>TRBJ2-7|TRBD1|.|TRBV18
TGTGCCAGCTCACCACTGGGACAGGGCCCCTACGAGCAGTACTTC
CASSPLGQGPYEQYF
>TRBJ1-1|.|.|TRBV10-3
TGTGCCATCACCGATACAGGGTCGGGTTGGACTGAAGCTTTCTTT
CAITDTGSGWTEAFF
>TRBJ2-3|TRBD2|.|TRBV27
TGTGCCAGTCGACTAGCGGGGGGGCGGTACTTCTCAGATACGCAGTATTTT
CASRLAGGRYFSDTQYF
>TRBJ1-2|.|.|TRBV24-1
TGTGCCACCAGTGCAGGGCCTAACAACTATGGCTACACCTTC
CATSAGPNNYGYTF
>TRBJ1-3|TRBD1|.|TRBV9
TGTGCCAGCAGCCTGGGGGACAGGTCGTCTGGAAACACCATATATTTT
CASSLGDRSSGNTIYF
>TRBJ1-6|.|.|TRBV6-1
TGTGCCAGCAGTGAAGGGGAGGGTGGGAATTCACCCCTCCACTTT
CASSEGEGGNSPLHF
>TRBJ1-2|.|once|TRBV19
TGTGCCAGTATCCCCGGCGGGGGCGGCTATGGCTACACCTTC
CASIPGGGGYGYTF
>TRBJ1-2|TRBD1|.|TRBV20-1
TGCAGTGCCCCAGACAGGGGTGGCTACACCTTC
CSAPDRGGYTF